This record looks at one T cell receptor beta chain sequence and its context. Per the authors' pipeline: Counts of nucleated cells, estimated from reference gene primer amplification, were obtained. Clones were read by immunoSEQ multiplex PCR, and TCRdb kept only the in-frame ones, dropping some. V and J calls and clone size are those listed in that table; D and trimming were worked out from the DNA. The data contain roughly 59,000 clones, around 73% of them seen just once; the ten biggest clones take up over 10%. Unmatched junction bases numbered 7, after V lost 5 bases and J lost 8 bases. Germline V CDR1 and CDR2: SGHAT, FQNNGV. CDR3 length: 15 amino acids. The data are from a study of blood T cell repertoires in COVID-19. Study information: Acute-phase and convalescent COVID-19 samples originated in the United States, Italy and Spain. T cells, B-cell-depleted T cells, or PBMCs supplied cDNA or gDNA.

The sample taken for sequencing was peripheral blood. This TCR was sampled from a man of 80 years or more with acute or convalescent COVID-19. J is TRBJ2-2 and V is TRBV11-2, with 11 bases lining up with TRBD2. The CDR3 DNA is TGTGCCAGCAGCCTTGGGACTAGCGGATTGGGGGAGCTGTTTTTT. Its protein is CASSLGTSGLGELFF.